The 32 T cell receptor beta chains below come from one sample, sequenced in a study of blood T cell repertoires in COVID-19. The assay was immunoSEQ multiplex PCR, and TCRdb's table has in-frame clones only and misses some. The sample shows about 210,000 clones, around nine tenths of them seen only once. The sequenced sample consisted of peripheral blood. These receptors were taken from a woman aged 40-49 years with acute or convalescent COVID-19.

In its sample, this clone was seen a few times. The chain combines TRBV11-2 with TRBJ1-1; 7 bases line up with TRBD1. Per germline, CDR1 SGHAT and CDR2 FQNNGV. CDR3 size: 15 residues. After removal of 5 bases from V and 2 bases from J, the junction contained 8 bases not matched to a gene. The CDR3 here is CASSPPPGGNTEAFF. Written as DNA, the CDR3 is TGTGCCAGCAGCCCTCCTCCAGGGGGTAACACTGAAGCTTTCTTT.

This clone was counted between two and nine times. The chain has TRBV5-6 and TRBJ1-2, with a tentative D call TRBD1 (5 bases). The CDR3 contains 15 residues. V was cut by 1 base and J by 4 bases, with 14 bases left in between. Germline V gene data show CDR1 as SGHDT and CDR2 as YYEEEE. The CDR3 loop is CASSLILGEGYGYTF. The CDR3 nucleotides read TGTGCCAGCAGCTTGATTTTAGGGGAGGGCTATGGCTACACCTTC. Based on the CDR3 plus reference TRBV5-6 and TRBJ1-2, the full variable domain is DAGVTQSPTHLIKTRGQQVTLRCSPKSGHDTVSWYQQALGQGPQFIFQYYEEEERQRGNFPDRFSGHQFPNYSSELNVNALLLGDSALYLCASSLILGEGYGYTFGSGTRLTVV.

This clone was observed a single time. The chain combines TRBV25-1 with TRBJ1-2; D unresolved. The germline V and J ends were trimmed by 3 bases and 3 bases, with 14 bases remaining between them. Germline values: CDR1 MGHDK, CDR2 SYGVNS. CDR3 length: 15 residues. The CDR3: CASSECPHGDYGYTF. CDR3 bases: TGTGCCAGCAGTGAGTGCCCTCATGGAGACTATGGCTACACCTTC.

DNA of the CDR3: TGTGCCTGGAGTGTACGGCAGGGTTCACCCCTCCACTTT. This translates into CAWSVRQGSPLHF. V usage is TRBV30 and J usage is TRBJ1-6; a weak D match, TRBD1 (5 bases). The V end lost 0 bases, the J end lost 9 bases, and 9 bases lay between the germline ends. Germline CDR1 reads GTSNPN; CDR2 reads SVGIG (reference sequence). The CDR3 totals 13 residues.

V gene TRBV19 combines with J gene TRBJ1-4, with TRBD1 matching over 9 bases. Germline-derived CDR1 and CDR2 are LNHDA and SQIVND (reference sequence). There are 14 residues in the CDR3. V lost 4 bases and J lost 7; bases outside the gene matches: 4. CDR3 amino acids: CASSRGQGREKLFF. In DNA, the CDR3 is TGTGCCAGTAGTAGGGGACAGGGTCGTGAAAAACTGTTTTTT.

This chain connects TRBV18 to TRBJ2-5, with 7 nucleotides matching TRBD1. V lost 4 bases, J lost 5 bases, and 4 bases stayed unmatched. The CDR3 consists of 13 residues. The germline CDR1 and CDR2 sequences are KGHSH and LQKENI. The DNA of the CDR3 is TGTGCCAGCTCACGTACAGGGGTGGAGACCCAGTACTTC. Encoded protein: CASSRTGVETQYF.

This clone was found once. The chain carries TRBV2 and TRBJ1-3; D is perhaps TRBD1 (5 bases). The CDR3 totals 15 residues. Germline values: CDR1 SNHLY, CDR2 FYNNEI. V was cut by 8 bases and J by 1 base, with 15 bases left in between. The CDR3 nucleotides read TGTGCCAGCCTCCGAGACAGAGGATCTGGAAACACCATATATTTT. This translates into CASLRDRGSGNTIYF.

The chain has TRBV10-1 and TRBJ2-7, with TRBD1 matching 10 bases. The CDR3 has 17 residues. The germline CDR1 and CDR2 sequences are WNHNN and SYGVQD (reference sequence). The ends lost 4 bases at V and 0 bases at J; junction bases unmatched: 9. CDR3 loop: CASSGTGGILSSYEQYV. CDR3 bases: TGCGCCAGCAGTGGGACAGGGGGTATCCTTAGCTCCTACGAGCAGTACGTC.

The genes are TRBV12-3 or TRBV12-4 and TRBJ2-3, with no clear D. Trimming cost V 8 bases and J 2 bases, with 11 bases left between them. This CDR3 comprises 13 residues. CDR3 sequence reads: CASLPRVTDTQYF. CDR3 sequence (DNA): TGTGCCAGCCTTCCCCGGGTCACAGATACGCAGTATTTT.

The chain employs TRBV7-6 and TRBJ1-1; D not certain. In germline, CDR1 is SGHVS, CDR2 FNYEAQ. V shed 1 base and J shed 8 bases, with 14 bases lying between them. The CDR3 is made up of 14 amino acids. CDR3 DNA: TGTGCCAGCAGCTTAGTGCTGGGTCGGGGAGAAGCTTTCTTT. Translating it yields CASSLVLGRGEAFF.

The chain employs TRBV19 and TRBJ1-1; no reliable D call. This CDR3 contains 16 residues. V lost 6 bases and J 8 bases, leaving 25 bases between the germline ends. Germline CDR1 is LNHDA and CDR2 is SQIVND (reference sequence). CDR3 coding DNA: TGTGCCAGTAGCCCGCTCGAACCCGGTTCGTGGAGGGAAGCTTTCTTT. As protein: CASSPLEPGSWREAFF. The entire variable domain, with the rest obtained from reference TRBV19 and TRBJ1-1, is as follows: DGGITQSPKYLFRKEGQNVTLSCEQNLNHDAMYWYRQDPGQGLRLIYYSQIVNDFQKGDIAEGYSVSREKKESFPLTVTSAQKNPTAFYLCASSPLEPGSWREAFFGQGTRLTVV.

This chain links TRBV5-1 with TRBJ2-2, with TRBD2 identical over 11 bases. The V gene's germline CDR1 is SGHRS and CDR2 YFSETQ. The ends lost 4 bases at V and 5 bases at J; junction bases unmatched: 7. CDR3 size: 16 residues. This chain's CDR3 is CASSTRVAGGTGELFF. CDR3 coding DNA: TGCGCCAGCAGCACCCGCGTAGCGGGGGGGACCGGGGAGCTGTTTTTT.

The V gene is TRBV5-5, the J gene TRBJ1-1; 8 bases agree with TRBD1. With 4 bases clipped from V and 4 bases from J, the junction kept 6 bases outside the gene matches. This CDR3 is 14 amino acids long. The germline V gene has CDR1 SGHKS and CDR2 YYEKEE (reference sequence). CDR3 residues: CASSLRDRPTEAFF. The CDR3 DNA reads TGTGCCAGCAGCCTTAGGGACAGGCCCACTGAAGCTTTCTTT.

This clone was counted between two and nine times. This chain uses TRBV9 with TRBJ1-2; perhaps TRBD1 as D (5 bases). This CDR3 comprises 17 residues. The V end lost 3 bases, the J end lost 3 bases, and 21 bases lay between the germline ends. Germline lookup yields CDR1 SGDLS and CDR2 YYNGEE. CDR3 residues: CASSDGTRRVYDYGYTF. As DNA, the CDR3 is TGTGCCAGCAGCGACGGGACTCGGAGGGTCTACGACTATGGCTACACCTTC.

CDR3 region: CASSQRVGTSGSDTQYF. CDR3 nucleotide sequence: TGTGCCAGCAGCCAAAGAGTTGGGACTAGCGGTTCAGATACGCAGTATTTT. This sequence joins TRBV4-2 and TRBJ2-3; TRBD2 agrees at 11 bases. Trimming took 2 bases from V and 4 from J; bases not matched to a gene: 8. Germline lookup yields CDR1 LGHNA and CDR2 YNFKEQ. CDR3 length: 17 amino acids.

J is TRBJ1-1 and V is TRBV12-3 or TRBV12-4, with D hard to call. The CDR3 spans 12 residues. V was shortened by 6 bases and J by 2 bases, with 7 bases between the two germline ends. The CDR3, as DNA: TGTGCCAGCAGACTAGCTAACACTGAAGCTTTCTTT. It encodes CASRLANTEAFF.

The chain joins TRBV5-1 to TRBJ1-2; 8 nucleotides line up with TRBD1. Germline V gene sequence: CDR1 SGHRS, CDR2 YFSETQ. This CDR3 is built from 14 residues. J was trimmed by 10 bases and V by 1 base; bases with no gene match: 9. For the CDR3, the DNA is TGCGCCAGCAGCTTGCCCAGGGGGCCAGATGACTACACCTTC. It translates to CASSLPRGPDDYTF. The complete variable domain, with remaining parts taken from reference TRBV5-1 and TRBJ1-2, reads KAGVTQTPRYLIKTRGQQVTLSCSPISGHRSVSWYQQTPGQGLQFLFEYFSETQRNKGNFPGRFSGRQFSNSRSEMNVSTLELGDSALYLCASSLPRGPDDYTFGSGTRLTVV.

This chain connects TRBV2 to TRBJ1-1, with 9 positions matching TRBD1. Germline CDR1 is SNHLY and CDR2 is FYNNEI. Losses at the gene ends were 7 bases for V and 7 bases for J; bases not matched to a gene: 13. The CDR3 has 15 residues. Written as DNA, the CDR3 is TGTGCCAGCAAGACCCCAGGGACAGGGACTTTTGAAGCTTTCTTT. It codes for CASKTPGTGTFEAFF.

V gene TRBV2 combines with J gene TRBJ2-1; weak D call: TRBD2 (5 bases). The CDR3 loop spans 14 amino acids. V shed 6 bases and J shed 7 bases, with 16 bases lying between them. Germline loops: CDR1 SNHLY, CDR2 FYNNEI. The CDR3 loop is CASRPPSTGNEQFF. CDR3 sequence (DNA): TGTGCCAGCAGACCTCCCTCGACGGGGAATGAGCAGTTCTTC.

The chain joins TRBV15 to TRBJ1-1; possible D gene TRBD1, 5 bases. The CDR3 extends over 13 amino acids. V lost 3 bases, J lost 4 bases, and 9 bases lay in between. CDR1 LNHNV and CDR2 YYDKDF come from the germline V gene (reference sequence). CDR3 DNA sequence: TGTGCCACCAGCAGGGCCGGGGGCACTGAAGCTTTCTTT. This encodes CATSRAGGTEAFF.

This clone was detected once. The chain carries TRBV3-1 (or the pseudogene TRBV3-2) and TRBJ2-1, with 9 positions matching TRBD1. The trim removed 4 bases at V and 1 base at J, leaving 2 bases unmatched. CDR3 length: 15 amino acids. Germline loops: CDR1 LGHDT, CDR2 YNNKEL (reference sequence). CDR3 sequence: CASSPDRGSYNEQFF. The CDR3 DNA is TGTGCCAGCAGCCCGGACAGGGGTTCCTACAATGAGCAGTTCTTC.

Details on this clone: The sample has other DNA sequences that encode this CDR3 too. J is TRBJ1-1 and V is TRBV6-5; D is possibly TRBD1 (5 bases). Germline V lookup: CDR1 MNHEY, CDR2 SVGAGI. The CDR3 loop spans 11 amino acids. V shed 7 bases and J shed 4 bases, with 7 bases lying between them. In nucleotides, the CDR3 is TGTGCCAGCACCCAGGGCACTGAAGCTTTCTTT. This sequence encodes CASTQGTEAFF.

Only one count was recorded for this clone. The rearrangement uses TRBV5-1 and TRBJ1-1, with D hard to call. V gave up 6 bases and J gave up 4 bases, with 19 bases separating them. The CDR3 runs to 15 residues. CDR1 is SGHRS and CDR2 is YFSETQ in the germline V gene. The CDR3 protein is CASTGYGSSATEAFF. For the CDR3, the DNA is TGCGCCAGCACGGGGTACGGGAGTAGTGCCACTGAAGCTTTCTTT.

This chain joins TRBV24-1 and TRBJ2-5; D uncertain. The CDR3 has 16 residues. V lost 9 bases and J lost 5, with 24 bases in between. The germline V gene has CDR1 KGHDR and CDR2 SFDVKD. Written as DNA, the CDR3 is TGTGCCACCCGTGCCCCTTCACAGCCACCGACGGAGACCCAGTACTTC. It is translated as CATRAPSQPPTETQYF.

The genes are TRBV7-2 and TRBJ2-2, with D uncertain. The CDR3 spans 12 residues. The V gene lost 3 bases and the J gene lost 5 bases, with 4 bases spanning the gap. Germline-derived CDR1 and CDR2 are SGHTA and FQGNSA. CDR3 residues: CASSFHTGELFF. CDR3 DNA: TGTGCCAGCAGCTTCCATACCGGGGAGCTGTTTTTT.

The CDR3 DNA reads as TGTGCCAGCAGTGAAAGGCCCCAGGGGATGGGGGCTTTCTTT. Its protein product is CASSERPQGMGAFF. The rearrangement joins TRBV6-1 to TRBJ1-1; D possibly corresponds to TRBD1 (6 bases). The CDR3 is 14 amino acids. Germline CDR1 is MNHNS and CDR2 is SASEGT. V gave up 2 bases and J gave up 11 bases, with 18 bases separating them.

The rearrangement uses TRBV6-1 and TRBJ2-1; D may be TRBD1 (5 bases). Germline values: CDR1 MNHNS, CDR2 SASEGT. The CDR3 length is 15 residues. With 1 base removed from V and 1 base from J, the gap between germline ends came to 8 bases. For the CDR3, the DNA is TGTGCCAGCAGTGAAGGACAGCTTTCCTACAATGAGCAGTTCTTC. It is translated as CASSEGQLSYNEQFF.

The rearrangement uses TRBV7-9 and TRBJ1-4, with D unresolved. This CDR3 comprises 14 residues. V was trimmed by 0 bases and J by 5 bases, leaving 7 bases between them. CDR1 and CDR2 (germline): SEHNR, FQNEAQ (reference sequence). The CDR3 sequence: CASSLAVANEKLFF. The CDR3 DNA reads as TGTGCCAGCAGCTTAGCGGTTGCGAATGAAAAACTGTTTTTT.

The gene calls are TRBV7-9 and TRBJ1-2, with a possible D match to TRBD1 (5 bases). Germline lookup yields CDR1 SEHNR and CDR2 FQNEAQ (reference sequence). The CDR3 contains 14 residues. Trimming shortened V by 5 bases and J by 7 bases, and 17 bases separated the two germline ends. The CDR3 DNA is TGTGCCAGCAGCCTAGGCGGGGGGTCGAGTGGCTACACCTTC. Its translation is CASSLGGGSSGYTF.

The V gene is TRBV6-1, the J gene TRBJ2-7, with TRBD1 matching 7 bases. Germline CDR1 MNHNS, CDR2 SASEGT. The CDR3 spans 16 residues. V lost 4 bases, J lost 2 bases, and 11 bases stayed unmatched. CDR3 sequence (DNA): TGTGCCAGCAGTGGGGATGTGGACAGGTTTACCTACGAGCAGTACGTC. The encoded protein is CASSGDVDRFTYEQYV.

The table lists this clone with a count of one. The CDR3 is CASGLTGTGYGYTF. CDR3 DNA: TGTGCCAGTGGACTAACCGGGACAGGTTATGGCTACACCTTC. This chain links TRBV19 with TRBJ1-2; 8 positions agree with TRBD1. Germline CDR1 LNHDA, CDR2 SQIVND (reference sequence). The CDR3 length is 14 residues. The V segment lost 8 bases and the J segment 5 bases; nucleotides outside the gene matches: 10.

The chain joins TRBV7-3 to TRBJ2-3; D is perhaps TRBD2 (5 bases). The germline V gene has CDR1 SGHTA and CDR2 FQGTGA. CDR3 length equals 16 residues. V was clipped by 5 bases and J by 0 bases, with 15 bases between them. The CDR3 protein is CASSPRVATSTDTQYF. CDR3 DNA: TGTGCCAGCAGCCCGAGGGTCGCCACTAGCACAGATACGCAGTATTTT.